These T cell receptor beta chains were read from a single sample in a study of cytomegalovirus exposure and HLA in healthy donors. Measured with immunoSEQ multiplex PCR; TCRdb has only the in-frame clones, and not every one. The sample consists of about 160,000 clones, 79% of them appearing once. Sequencing was performed on PBMCs. All receptors come from a man aged 35 to 55 in good health and CMV-seronegative. Both conserved end residues are part of each CDR3. The D gene is left open where the match is weak. Rows give clone size only sometimes, using once, few, many, or a class for an expanded clone.

TRBV5-6	NA	TRBJ2-7	NA	TGTGCCAGCAGCTTCTTTGCTAGGGTCCAGGGCCCGTACTTC	CASSFFARVQGPYF
TRBV5-6	NA	TRBJ2-5	TRBD2	TGTGCCAGCAGCTTGGCTAGCGGGCCTGCCCGAGGGGAGACCCAGTACTTC	CASSLASGPARGETQYF
TRBV11-2	NA	TRBJ2-7	TRBD1	TGTGCCAGCAGCTTATTCTCGGGACAGACGAGGTCCTACGAGCAGTACTTC	CASSLFSGQTRSYEQYF
TRBV5-6	few	TRBJ2-7	TRBD1	TGTGCCAGCAGCTCCCACAGGGGGGACGACGAGCAGTACTTC	CASSSHRGDDEQYF
TRBV11-2	NA	TRBJ1-1	NA	TGTGCCAGCAGCTTAACCACAGGGAACACTGAAGCTTTCTTT	CASSLTTGNTEAFF
TRBV28	once	TRBJ2-1	NA	TGTGCCAGCAGTCCTCTTAAGGGGATTTACAATGAGCAGTTCTTC	CASSPLKGIYNEQFF
TRBV7-2	NA	TRBJ2-7	TRBD2	TGTGCCAGCAGCCGACTAGCGGGGACCTACGAGCAGTACTTC	CASSRLAGTYEQYF
TRBV5-1	NA	TRBJ2-7	NA	TGCGCCAGCAGCTTGAATAGAAACTACGAGCAGTACTTC	CASSLNRNYEQYF
TRBV7-2	NA	TRBJ2-2	NA	TGTGCCAGCAGCTTAGATTTCTCCGACTATCTCTCGGGGACCGGGGAGCTGTTTTTT	CASSLDFSDYLSGTGELFF
TRBV6-6	NA	TRBJ2-7	NA	TGTGCCAGCAGTTACTCCGGGACACAGAACTACGAGCAGTACTTC	CASSYSGTQNYEQYF
TRBV11-2	NA	TRBJ2-5	NA	TGTGCCAGCACCCTTAGTCCGGGGGGCCGGGAGACCCAGTACTTC	CASTLSPGGRETQYF
TRBV29-1	NA	TRBJ2-1	NA	TGCAGCGTTAGGGACAAGAACAATGAGCAGTTCTTC	CSVRDKNNEQFF
TRBV19	NA	TRBJ2-3	TRBD1	TGTGCCAGTAGTATGAACAGGGGCCCAGATACGCAGTATTTT	CASSMNRGPDTQYF
TRBV6-1	NA	TRBJ1-4	NA	TGTGCCAGCACCTACGGAGGGGGGGATGAAAAACTGTTTTTT	CASTYGGGDEKLFF
TRBV2	NA	TRBJ2-7	NA	TGTGCCAGCAGTGAAGCTGGAGGGAGAATCTACGAGCAGTACTTC	CASSEAGGRIYEQYF
TRBV5-4	NA	TRBJ2-3	TRBD2	TGTGCCAGCAGCTTCGGCGGGAGCGATACGCAGTATTTT	CASSFGGSDTQYF
TRBV19	NA	TRBJ2-7	TRBD2	TGTGCCAGTAGTATACAACCGACTAGCGGTCTGGTCGAGCAGTACTTC	CASSIQPTSGLVEQYF
TRBV6-1	NA	TRBJ1-4	TRBD1	TGTGCCAGCAGTAATACCGGGACAGGGACCTGGTTGTTTTTT	CASSNTGTGTWLFF
TRBV10-3	NA	TRBJ1-2	NA	TGTGCCACCCTTGGACAGTACGGTACCTATGGCTACACCTTC	CATLGQYGTYGYTF
TRBV21-1	once	TRBJ2-4	NA	TGTGCCAGCAGCTCCCGAGAGGGATCAGCCAAAAACATTCAGTACTTC	CASSSREGSAKNIQYF
TRBV20-1	NA	TRBJ1-1	NA	TGCAGTGCTAGACAGGGCCCGGACGCTTTCTTT	CSARQGPDAFF
TRBV4-1	NA	TRBJ2-3	TRBD2	TGCGCCAGCAGCCAACTACGGACTAGCGGGAGGGCCATGTCAGATACGCAGTATTTT	CASSQLRTSGRAMSDTQYF